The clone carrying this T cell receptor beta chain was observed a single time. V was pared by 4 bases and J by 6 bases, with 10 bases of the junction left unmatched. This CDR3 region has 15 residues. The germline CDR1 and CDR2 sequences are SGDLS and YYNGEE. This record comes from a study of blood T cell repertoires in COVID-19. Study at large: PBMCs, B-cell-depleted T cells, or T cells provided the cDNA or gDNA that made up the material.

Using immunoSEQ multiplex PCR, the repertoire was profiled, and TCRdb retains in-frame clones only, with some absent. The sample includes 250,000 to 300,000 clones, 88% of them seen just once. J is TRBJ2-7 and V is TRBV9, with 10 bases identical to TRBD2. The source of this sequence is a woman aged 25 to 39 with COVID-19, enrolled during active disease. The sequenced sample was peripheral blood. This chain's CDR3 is CASSPGLAGAREQYF. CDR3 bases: TGTGCCAGCAGCCCTGGTCTAGCGGGAGCCCGCGAGCAGTACTTC.